The 24 T cell receptor beta chains given below trace back to one sample, sequenced in a study of shared clonotypes between healthy human individuals. CD45RO-negative CD8 cells positively selected for CCR7 made up the naive population, which excluded terminally differentiated effector memory CD45RA+ cells. TCRdb's copy holds only in-frame clones and misses some; the assay was immunoSEQ multiplex PCR. The table has around 2.1 million clones, roughly 91% seen once. What was sequenced was naive CD8+ T cells from PBMCs. Receptors were obtained from a man aged 18-30 years in good health. Some clones in this sample may be carry-over from other donors' samples.

This clone has more than one count but fewer than ten. The sample carries other DNA sequences with the same CDR3. This chain connects TRBV27 to TRBJ2-1; 8 bases map to TRBD2. The CDR3 spans 13 residues. Trimming took 6 bases from V and 5 from J; bases not matched to a gene: 3. CDR1 MNHEY and CDR2 SMNVEV come from the germline V gene (reference sequence). This chain's CDR3 is CASRGLADNEQFF. CDR3 nucleotides: TGTGCCAGCAGAGGACTAGCCGACAATGAGCAGTTCTTC.

A note on this clone: Other nucleotide sequences in the sample specify the same CDR3. The chain joins TRBV27 to TRBJ2-7; D tentatively fits TRBD1 or TRBD2 (5 bases each). Trimming took off 5 bases at V and 5 bases at J, with 7 bases between the two ends. The germline CDR1 and CDR2 sequences are MNHEY and SMNVEV (reference sequence). There are 11 residues in the CDR3. The CDR3 is CASSGGDEQYF. CDR3 nucleotides: TGTGCCAGCAGTGGGGGAGACGAGCAGTACTTC.

The rearrangement uses TRBV28 and TRBJ2-2; possible D gene TRBD1, 6 bases. In germline, CDR1 is MDHEN, CDR2 SYDVKM. Trimming took 7 bases from V and 6 from J, leaving 15 bases between them. The CDR3 is made up of 14 amino acids. The CDR3 DNA is TGTGCCAGCACCAAAACAGGGAGTTCCGGGGAGCTGTTTTTT. Translating it yields CASTKTGSSGELFF.

CDR3 sequence (DNA): TGTGCCAGCAGTAGGGACGGGAACGAGCAGTACTTC. Translating gives CASSRDGNEQYF. The gene calls are TRBV6-1 and TRBJ2-7; D could derive from TRBD1 or TRBD2 (5 bases each). V lost 5 bases and J 5 bases, leaving 10 bases between the germline ends. The CDR3 extends over 12 amino acids. Looked up from germline, CDR1 is MNHNS and CDR2 is SASEGT.

V and J are TRBV6-1 and TRBJ2-1, with 9 bases aligning to TRBD2. V lost 0 bases and J lost 6; bases outside the gene matches: 9. The CDR3 totals 17 residues. Germline CDR1 is MNHNS and CDR2 is SASEGT. The CDR3 loop reads CASSEAPGAGGGNEQFF. The CDR3 DNA reads TGTGCCAGCAGTGAAGCTCCAGGTGCGGGAGGGGGCAATGAGCAGTTCTTC.

The chain has TRBV28 and TRBJ1-5; D remains unclear. Trimming pared 6 bases from V and 7 bases from J, leaving 10 bases between. Germline V CDR1 and CDR2: MDHEN, SYDVKM. The CDR3 is made up of 12 amino acids. The CDR3 loop reads CASSPDSQPQHF. CDR3 coding DNA: TGTGCCAGCAGCCCCGATTCCCAGCCCCAGCATTTT. The entire variable domain, with the rest obtained from reference TRBV28 and TRBJ1-5, is as follows: DVKVTQSSRYLVKRTGEKVFLECVQDMDHENMFWYRQDPGLGLRLIYFSYDVKMKEKGDIPEGYSVSREKKERFSLILESASTNQTSMYLCASSPDSQPQHFGDGTRLSIL.

The chain has TRBV7-9 and TRBJ1-3; a weak D match, TRBD1 (6 bases). Trimming took 1 base from V and 8 from J, leaving 12 bases between them. Germline V gene sequence: CDR1 SEHNR, CDR2 FQNEAQ (reference sequence). The length of the CDR3 is 14 residues. CDR3 bases: TGTGCCAGCAGCTTAGAACAGGGTCCACACACCATATATTTT. Residues: CASSLEQGPHTIYF. Supplemented by reference TRBV7-9 and TRBJ1-3, the full variable domain reads DTGVSQNPRHKITKRGQNVTFRCDPISEHNRLYWYRQTLGQGPEFLTYFQNEAQLEKSRLLSDRFSAERPKGSFSTLEIQRTEQGDSAMYLCASSLEQGPHTIYFGEGSWLTVV.

Of note for this clone: The sample carries other DNA sequences with the same CDR3. V usage is TRBV19 and J usage is TRBJ2-7, with TRBD1 matching over 8 bases. J was trimmed by 0 bases and V by 5 bases; bases with no gene match: 3. The CDR3 has 14 amino acids. CDR1 and CDR2 from the germline V gene are LNHDA and SQIVND (reference sequence). CDR3 loop: CASSPDRGSYEQYF. Written as DNA, the CDR3 is TGTGCCAGTAGTCCCGACAGGGGCTCCTACGAGCAGTACTTC.

This clone appeared once. This sequence joins TRBV9 and TRBJ2-3; D gene unclear. Trimming removed 4 bases at V and 8 bases at J, with 11 bases between. The CDR3 length is 12 residues. Germline CDR1 and CDR2: SGDLS and YYNGEE. In nucleotides, the CDR3 is TGTGCCAGCAGCCCCGGCTGGAGTACGCAGTATTTT. Its protein product is CASSPGWSTQYF.

This rearrangement joins TRBV9 to TRBJ2-1; D is uncertain. Trimming took off 0 bases at V and 0 bases at J, with 7 bases between the two ends. Germline V gene sequence: CDR1 SGDLS, CDR2 YYNGEE. The CDR3 totals 15 residues. DNA for the CDR3: TGTGCCAGCAGCGTAGCTGCTGCCTCCTACAATGAGCAGTTCTTC. This gives the protein CASSVAAASYNEQFF.

The CDR3 DNA sequence: TGTGCCAGCAGCTTTCTGGGGGTCCCCTACGAGCAGTACTTC. This encodes CASSFLGVPYEQYF. The genes are TRBV7-9 and TRBJ2-7, with D perhaps TRBD1 or TRBD2 (5 bases each). Germline values: CDR1 SEHNR, CDR2 FQNEAQ (reference sequence). The CDR3 has 14 residues. Trimming left V 3 bases short and J 2 bases short, with 11 bases between.

This clone was detected a few times. The chain couples TRBV4-1 to TRBJ1-5; D is unclear. Germline-derived CDR1 and CDR2 are MGHRA and YSYEKL. V lost 1 base and J lost 0, with 7 bases in between. The CDR3 runs 15 residues. This CDR3 is CASSQVFPSNQPQHF. The CDR3 nucleotides read TGCGCCAGCAGCCAAGTTTTTCCTAGCAATCAGCCCCAGCATTTT.

V usage is TRBV2 and J usage is TRBJ2-3, with 8 bases identical to TRBD2. Germline CDR1 and CDR2: SNHLY and FYNNEI. After removal of 10 bases from V and 4 bases from J, the junction contained 13 bases not matched to a gene. CDR3 length: 15 amino acids. In nucleotides, the CDR3 is TGTGCCACCTTAGGGACTAGTGGTAACCCAGATACGCAGTATTTT. Translated, it gives CATLGTSGNPDTQYF.

The V call is TRBV5-5, the J call TRBJ2-5, with unresolved D. V lost 0 bases to trimming and J lost 5 bases, with 8 bases between them. This CDR3 is 13 amino acids long. Germline V gene lookup returns CDR1 SGHKS and CDR2 YYEKEE (reference sequence). The CDR3 nucleotides read TGTGCCAGCAGCTTGGGACGACGTGAGACCCAGTACTTC. Its translation is CASSLGRRETQYF.

V and J are TRBV6-4 and TRBJ2-1; D may correspond to TRBD1 or TRBD2 (6 bases each). Trimming removed 3 bases at V and 8 bases at J, with 14 bases between. CDR3 size: 14 residues. Germline lookup yields CDR1 MRHNA and CDR2 SNTAGT. CDR3 DNA: TGTGCCAGCAGTGAGGGGGGCCCGGTGGATGAGCAGTTCTTC. This gives the protein CASSEGGPVDEQFF.

The chain links TRBV10-3 to TRBJ1-5; D remains unclear. The CDR3 consists of 17 residues. V was clipped by 0 bases and J by 2 bases, with 14 bases between them. Germline assignment: CDR1 ENHRY and CDR2 SYGVKD. This CDR3 is CAISESGRLGGNQPQHF. The CDR3 DNA reads as TGTGCCATCAGTGAGTCGGGGAGACTCGGGGGCAATCAGCCCCAGCATTTT.

In this sample, this clone turned up once. The genes are TRBV4-1 and TRBJ1-2; 8 positions match TRBD1. CDR3 length: 14 amino acids. The V and J ends lost 4 bases and 5 bases, in that order; junction bases with no gene match: 6. Germline-derived CDR1 and CDR2 are MGHRA and YSYEKL. The CDR3 sequence: CASSPNDRGYGYTF. The DNA of the CDR3 is TGCGCCAGCAGCCCTAATGACAGGGGATATGGCTACACCTTC.

CDR3 in amino acids: CASSIRRTDTQYF. Here the CDR3 DNA reads TGTGCCAGTAGTATACGGCGGACAGATACGCAGTATTTT. V and J are TRBV19 and TRBJ2-3; D call uncertain. The CDR3 is 13 residues long. V shed 2 bases and J shed 3 bases, with 6 bases lying between them. CDR1 and CDR2 from the germline V gene are LNHDA and SQIVND (reference sequence).

This sequence joins TRBV7-2 and TRBJ2-1, with 9 positions matching TRBD1. Trimming cost V 8 bases and J 5 bases; bases outside gene matches: 4. CDR1 and CDR2 from the germline V gene are SGHTA and FQGNSA. There are 13 residues in the CDR3. The CDR3 here is CASRDRVHNEQFF. In DNA form, the CDR3 reads TGTGCCAGCCGGGACAGGGTGCACAATGAGCAGTTCTTC.

The rearrangement joins TRBV7-9 to TRBJ2-5, with TRBD2 identical over 7 bases. The J call may be incorrect, as the DNA end agrees better with TRBJ2-7. The CDR3 extends over 14 amino acids. Germline CDR1 SEHNR, CDR2 FQNEAQ (reference sequence). CDR3 sequence reads: CASSLGLAAYEQYF. In nucleotides, the CDR3 is TGTGCCAGCAGCTTAGGGCTAGCGGCGTACGAGCAGTACTTC.

The chain is built from TRBV5-8 and TRBJ2-3; 9 bases align to TRBD2. Germline lookup yields CDR1 SGHTS and CDR2 YDEGEE. After removal of 0 bases from V and 4 bases from J, the junction contained 15 bases not matched to a gene. The CDR3 covers 19 residues. The CDR3 sequence is CASSLVSFRPSGNADTQYF. CDR3 sequence (DNA): TGTGCCAGCAGCTTGGTATCGTTTAGGCCTAGCGGGAATGCAGATACGCAGTATTTT.

The CDR3 here is CASSKGTGADTQYF. CDR3 in DNA: TGTGCCAGCAGTAAAGGGACAGGGGCAGATACGCAGTATTTT. This chain connects TRBV28 to TRBJ2-3; 10 bases are shared with TRBD1. This CDR3 has 14 residues. V lost 5 bases and J lost 4; bases outside the gene matches: 3. Germline CDR1 is MDHEN and CDR2 is SYDVKM.

The chain carries TRBV2 and TRBJ1-1, with D perhaps TRBD1 (6 bases). Trimming cost V 8 bases and J 1 base, with 11 bases left between them. CDR1 and CDR2 (germline): SNHLY, FYNNEI. This CDR3 is built from 13 residues. This chain's CDR3 is CASVEGGNTEAFF. The DNA for the CDR3 is TGTGCCAGCGTAGAGGGGGGGAACACTGAAGCTTTCTTT.

This chain connects TRBV27 to TRBJ2-7; 7 bases map to TRBD1. Per germline, CDR1 MNHEY and CDR2 SMNVEV (reference sequence). V lost 10 bases to trimming and J lost 2 bases; unmatched junction nucleotides: 8. The CDR3 runs to 13 residues. CDR3 DNA sequence: TGTGCCACCTCAGACAGGGAAGCCTACGAGCAGTACTTC. It codes for CATSDREAYEQYF.